One and the same sample provided the 31 T cell receptor beta chains below, sequenced in a study of T cell responses to AZD1222 COVID-19 vaccine. Generated by immunoSEQ multiplex PCR, the TCRdb table keeps only in-frame clones and is missing some. The sample holds under 100,000 clones, approximately 89% seen once. Source: peripheral blood, taken 28 days after the second AZD1222 dose. These receptors were collected from an adult who received the AZD1222 COVID-19 vaccine.

This chain joins TRBV10-3 and TRBJ2-1, with TRBD1 as a possible D gene (5 bases). The CDR3 runs 11 residues. The germline gives CDR1 ENHRY, CDR2 SYGVKD. V lost 6 bases to trimming and J lost 7 bases, with 7 bases between them. Written as DNA, the CDR3 is TGTGCCATCAGCGACAGAAATGAGCAGTTCTTC. Amino acid sequence: CAISDRNEQFF.

This clone was seen once. The chain is built from TRBV29-1 and TRBJ1-2; no reliable D call. V was clipped by 3 bases and J by 0 bases, with 11 bases between them. The CDR3 contains 14 residues. Germline values: CDR1 SQVTM, CDR2 ANQGSEA. In DNA, the CDR3 is TGCAGCGTTGATGATCTGGGAACTAACTATGGCTACACCTTC. This sequence encodes CSVDDLGTNYGYTF.

The rearrangement uses TRBV19 and TRBJ2-3; TRBD2 agrees at 8 bases. The V segment lost 7 bases and the J segment 2 bases; nucleotides outside the gene matches: 8. CDR3 size: 15 residues. The germline V gene encodes CDR1 LNHDA and CDR2 SQIVND (reference sequence). CDR3 amino acids: CASIDSGGYTDTQYF. The CDR3 nucleotides are TGTGCCAGTATCGACAGCGGGGGCTACACAGATACGCAGTATTTT.

The chain employs TRBV7-2 and TRBJ2-6; D is ambiguous. Germline CDR1 reads SGHTA; CDR2 reads FQGNSA. V lost 2 bases and J lost 4, with 12 bases in between. The CDR3 totals 16 residues. CDR3 bases: TGTGCCAGCAGCTTAAAACTGGTGGCCGGGGCCAACGTCCTGACTTTC. Its translation is CASSLKLVAGANVLTF.

The rearrangement joins TRBV5-1 to TRBJ2-7; 9 nucleotides line up with TRBD1. The CDR3 sequence is 13 residues long. Germline trimming cut 4 bases from V and 7 bases from J; bases unmatched to any gene: 6. Looked up from germline, CDR1 is SGHRS and CDR2 is YFSETQ. The CDR3 DNA reads as TGCGCCAGCAGCCCGTGGACAGGGGAAGAGCAGTACGTC. It yields the protein CASSPWTGEEQYV.

The chain employs TRBV7-8 and TRBJ1-2, with D unresolved. The CDR3 totals 13 residues. Trimming stripped 1 base from V and 0 bases from J, with 3 bases between. The germline V gene has CDR1 SGHVS and CDR2 FQNEAQ. The CDR3 sequence is CASSLEANYGYTF. The DNA of the CDR3 is TGTGCCAGCAGCTTAGAAGCTAACTATGGCTACACCTTC.

A word on this clone: Other DNA sequences within the sample encode an identical CDR3. Written as DNA, the CDR3 is TGTGCCAGCAGTCTAGGAGAGACCCAGTACTTC. It codes for CASSLGETQYF. The V gene is TRBV27, the J gene TRBJ2-5; D uncertain. Germline assignment: CDR1 MNHEY and CDR2 SMNVEV (reference sequence). V lost 5 bases, J lost 4 bases, and 5 bases lay in between. The CDR3 has 11 amino acids.

The chain carries TRBV5-6 and TRBJ2-7; TRBD1 aligns across 8 bases. Germline CDR1 is SGHDT and CDR2 is YYEEEE. V lost 5 bases, J lost 1 base, and 8 bases stayed unmatched. There are 15 residues in the CDR3. CDR3: CASSGAGGRSYEQYF. The CDR3 DNA is TGTGCCAGCAGTGGAGCAGGGGGCAGGTCCTACGAGCAGTACTTC.

The gene calls are TRBV6-5 and TRBJ1-2; 7 nucleotides align to TRBD1. After removal of 2 bases from V and 3 bases from J, the junction contained 9 bases not matched to a gene. The germline V gene has CDR1 MNHEY and CDR2 SVGAGI. The CDR3 has 16 amino acids. The DNA of the CDR3 is TGTGCCAGCAGTTACGGACAGGCCTCGCTTGACTATGGCTACACCTTC. Protein product: CASSYGQASLDYGYTF.

The chain recombines TRBV11-1 with TRBJ2-7; 7 positions match TRBD2. CDR3 length: 16 residues. V shed 1 base, J shed 0 bases, and the junction held 6 bases outside the gene matches. Germline loops: CDR1 SGHAT, CDR2 FQDESV (reference sequence). CDR3 bases: TGTGCCAGCAGCTTAGGTAGGGAGGGGACCTCCTACGAGCAGTACTTC. Protein: CASSLGREGTSYEQYF.

For the CDR3, the DNA is TGTGCCAGCAGTTACGCGCGGGGACAGGGCACCCGATCCAATCAGCCCCAGCATTTT. It yields the protein CASSYARGQGTRSNQPQHF. The chain carries TRBV6-2 or TRBV6-3 and TRBJ1-5, with TRBD1 matching over 9 bases. CDR3 size: 19 residues. Per the germline V gene, CDR1 is MNHEY and CDR2 is SVGEGT. V lost 2 bases and J lost 3; bases outside the gene matches: 14.

The chain employs TRBV7-3 and TRBJ2-2, with D unclear. Trimming took off 1 base at V and 1 base at J, with 4 bases between the two ends. CDR1 is SGHTA, CDR2 FQGTGA, per germline. CDR3 size: 14 residues. The CDR3 nucleotides are TGTGCCAGCAGCTTAATGGGGAACACCGGGGAGCTGTTTTTT. It encodes CASSLMGNTGELFF. The full variable domain, with the rest looked up from reference TRBV7-3 and TRBJ2-2, is GAGVSQTPSNKVTEKGKYVELRCDPISGHTALYWYRQSLGQGPEFLIYFQGTGAADDSGLPNDRFFAVRPEGSVSTLKIQRTERGDSAVYLCASSLMGNTGELFFGEGSRLTVL.

The rearrangement links TRBV3-1 (or the pseudogene TRBV3-2) to TRBJ2-5; 7 nucleotides agree with TRBD2. The CDR3 consists of 16 residues. J was trimmed by 5 bases and V by 3 bases; bases with no gene match: 12. Germline lookup yields CDR1 LGHDT and CDR2 YNNKEL (reference sequence). Here the CDR3 reads CASSHVQRGLGETQYF. CDR3 nucleotide sequence: TGTGCCAGCAGCCACGTCCAGCGGGGACTTGGCGAGACCCAGTACTTC.

V usage is TRBV4-2 and J usage is TRBJ2-2; 12 bases fit TRBD2. The CDR3 covers 18 residues. The germline V gene has CDR1 LGHNA and CDR2 YNFKEQ. V was clipped by 1 base and J by 1 base; unmatched bases: 4. CDR3: CASSQGTSGVGNTGELFF. The DNA of the CDR3 is TGTGCCAGCAGCCAAGGGACTAGCGGGGTTGGGAACACCGGGGAGCTGTTTTTT.

This clone was seen a single time. The genes are TRBV4-3 and TRBJ1-2; TRBD1 agrees at 10 bases. CDR1 LGHNA and CDR2 YSLEER come from the germline V gene. There are 18 residues in the CDR3. Trimming cost V 0 bases and J 4 bases; bases outside gene matches: 11. The CDR3 protein is CASSQERTGGVKVYGYTF. The CDR3 nucleotides are TGCGCCAGCAGCCAAGAACGGACAGGGGGAGTCAAGGTCTATGGCTACACCTTC.

This chain uses TRBV27 with TRBJ2-7, with D unresolved. The V gene lost 6 bases and the J gene lost 2 bases, with 11 bases spanning the gap. CDR1 is MNHEY and CDR2 is SMNVEV in the germline V gene (reference sequence). The CDR3 has 13 amino acids. The CDR3 loop reads CASRAAATYEQYF. The CDR3 nucleotides are TGTGCCAGCAGGGCGGCGGCCACCTACGAGCAGTACTTC.

The gene calls are TRBV11-2 and TRBJ1-6, with D hard to call. CDR3 length equals 15 residues. Trimming took off 2 bases at V and 14 bases at J, with 19 bases between the two ends. The germline V gene has CDR1 SGHAT and CDR2 FQNNGV. This CDR3 is CASSLSRQQVWALHF. The CDR3 nucleotides are TGTGCCAGCAGCTTAAGTAGACAACAAGTCTGGGCCCTCCACTTT.

The rearrangement links TRBV6-2 or TRBV6-3 to TRBJ2-7; D not resolved. The CDR3 spans 13 residues. The germline gives CDR1 MNHEY, CDR2 SVGEGT. Between the trimmed V and J ends, which lost 0 bases and 0 bases, there was a span of 3 bases. The CDR3 loop is CASSYSVSYEQYV. The DNA of the CDR3 is TGTGCCAGCAGTTACTCTGTCTCCTACGAGCAGTACGTC.

This chain joins TRBV3-1 (or the pseudogene TRBV3-2) and TRBJ1-1; 10 nucleotides line up with TRBD1. Unmatched junction bases numbered 15, after V lost 3 bases and J lost 14 bases. CDR1 LGHDT and CDR2 YNNKEL come from the germline V gene (reference sequence). This CDR3 is built from 15 residues. CDR3 region: CASSHLNRDRGLSFF. The CDR3 nucleotides are TGTGCCAGCAGCCACCTTAACCGGGACAGGGGTTTATCGTTCTTT.

This sequence joins TRBV30 and TRBJ1-5; 7 positions match TRBD1. CDR1 GTSNPN and CDR2 SVGIG come from the germline V gene (reference sequence). This CDR3 has 13 residues. The V gene end was trimmed by 1 base and the J gene end by 7 bases; junction bases not matched to a gene: 4. The CDR3 spells CAWSEGQYQPQHF. In nucleotides, the CDR3 is TGTGCCTGGAGTGAGGGACAGTACCAGCCCCAGCATTTT.

V usage is TRBV6-5 and J usage is TRBJ1-1; D not resolved. Germline V gives CDR1 MNHEY, CDR2 SVGAGI. V was trimmed by 7 bases and J by 3 bases, leaving 12 bases between them. CDR3 length equals 13 residues. CDR3 amino acids: CASTPAIYTEAFF. CDR3 DNA: TGTGCCAGCACCCCGGCAATTTACACTGAAGCTTTCTTT.

This chain links TRBV27 with TRBJ2-7; D is possibly TRBD2 (5 bases). CDR1 is MNHEY and CDR2 is SMNVEV in the germline V gene (reference sequence). V was pared by 0 bases and J by 3 bases, with 6 bases between. The CDR3 length is 13 residues. The CDR3 sequence: CASSLSGVYEQYV. The CDR3 DNA reads as TGTGCCAGCAGTTTATCCGGGGTCTACGAGCAGTACGTC.

This chain links TRBV5-4 with TRBJ1-2; D unresolved. CDR1 SGHNT and CDR2 YYREEE come from the germline V gene (reference sequence). V lost 2 bases to trimming and J lost 4 bases, with 21 bases between them. The CDR3 contains 17 residues. CDR3 coding DNA: TGTGCCAGCAGCTTTCGTCCGGGTCTCGTACGGGGCTATGGCTACACCTTC. This gives the protein CASSFRPGLVRGYGYTF.

The chain uses TRBV10-3 and TRBJ1-1; D call uncertain. V lost 8 bases, J lost 1 base, and 8 bases lay in between. The CDR3 totals 12 residues. Germline values: CDR1 ENHRY, CDR2 SYGVKD. This CDR3 is CAIRRGNTEAFF. Written as DNA, the CDR3 is TGTGCCATCCGGCGGGGGAACACTGAAGCTTTCTTT.

V and J are TRBV6-4 and TRBJ1-2; 8 nucleotides match TRBD1. The CDR3 is made up of 14 amino acids. V shed 7 bases and J 5 bases; nucleotides not matched to a gene: 9. Germline V lookup: CDR1 MRHNA, CDR2 SNTAGT. CDR3 DNA sequence: TGTGCCAGCACCAGGCAGGGGGCGTGGTATGGCTACACCTTC. This translates into CASTRQGAWYGYTF.

The J gene is TRBJ2-7, the V gene TRBV29-1; 8 bases are shared with TRBD1. J gave up 7 bases and V 3 bases, and 8 bases lay outside the gene matches. This CDR3 has 13 amino acids. The germline gives CDR1 SQVTM, CDR2 ANQGSEA. The CDR3 bases are TGCAGCGTTGACGGGACAGGAGAGTTTGAGCAGTACTTC. Residues: CSVDGTGEFEQYF.

The chain recombines TRBV7-9 with TRBJ1-2; weak D call: TRBD1 (5 bases). The CDR3 consists of 18 residues. CDR1 and CDR2 from the germline V gene are SEHNR and FQNEAQ (reference sequence). Trimming left V 4 bases short and J 6 bases short, with 27 bases between. The CDR3 bases are TGTGCCAGCAGCTCAACTATAAGGGGTTCCAATCATCAGGATGGCTACACCTTC. Protein: CASSSTIRGSNHQDGYTF.

This chain uses TRBV25-1 with TRBJ2-5; D is undetermined. CDR3 length: 14 residues. V lost 1 base, J lost 2 bases, and 8 bases lay in between. The germline V gene has CDR1 MGHDK and CDR2 SYGVNS. In DNA, the CDR3 is TGTGCCAGCAGTGAATGGGGTAGACAAGAGACCCAGTACTTC. Translating gives CASSEWGRQETQYF.

The chain joins TRBV4-3 to TRBJ1-1; no firm D call. V lost 4 bases and J lost 1, with 13 bases in between. CDR1 is LGHNA and CDR2 is YSLEER in the germline V gene. The CDR3 runs 15 residues. The CDR3 nucleotides are TGCGCCAGCAGCCGGTCGGCAGGTGGGAACACTGAAGCTTTCTTT. Its protein is CASSRSAGGNTEAFF.

The rearrangement links TRBV6-6 to TRBJ2-5; D gene uncertain. CDR3 size: 12 residues. Trimming left V 6 bases short and J 5 bases short, with 10 bases between. In germline, CDR1 is MNHNY, CDR2 SVGAGI (reference sequence). CDR3 sequence reads: CASSPLPETQYF. CDR3 DNA: TGTGCCAGCAGCCCCCTTCCGGAGACCCAGTACTTC.

CDR3 in amino acids: CASSYSTAFEQFF. The CDR3 region has the DNA TGTGCCAGCAGTTACTCGACAGCTTTTGAGCAGTTCTTC. The rearrangement links TRBV6-2 or TRBV6-3 to TRBJ2-1, with D maybe TRBD1 (5 bases). Germline-derived CDR1 and CDR2 are MNHEY and SVGEGT. Trimming shortened V by 0 bases and J by 9 bases, and 9 bases separated the two germline ends. This CDR3 region has 13 residues.